This T cell receptor beta chain was retrieved from a study of T-cell reconstitution after alpha-beta-depleted transplantation in children. Study-wide findings and caveats: The study reportedly traced alpha-beta T cells about two months after transplant to several hundred expanded graft clones. Surviving recipient cells, namely T cells and thymic progenitors, were the source of high day-60 TCRbeta diversity in some patients.

This clonotype appeared many times. Its antigen is not known. It was with unique molecular identifiers that the TCRbeta library was prepared. TCRdb processed the PCR reads anew with MiXCR; each CDR3 protein has one entry. This table holds about 97,000 distinct CDR3 sequences, about 6.8% found once. Looked up from germline, CDR1 is SGHTA and CDR2 is FQGNSA. CDR3 length: 14 amino acids. The junction had 9 bases not matched to a gene; V was cut back by 5 bases and J by 7 bases. The genes are TRBV7-2 and TRBJ2-7; 9 bases fit TRBD1. Source: PBMCs, taken before TCRalphabeta/CD19-depleted stem cell transplant. This sequence originates from a boy younger than 10 with acute lymphoblastic leukemia, due to receive a stem cell transplant. CDR3 nucleotides: TGTGCCAGCAGCCAGGACAGGGGCAGGCAAGAGCAGTACTTC. Translating gives CASSQDRGRQEQYF.